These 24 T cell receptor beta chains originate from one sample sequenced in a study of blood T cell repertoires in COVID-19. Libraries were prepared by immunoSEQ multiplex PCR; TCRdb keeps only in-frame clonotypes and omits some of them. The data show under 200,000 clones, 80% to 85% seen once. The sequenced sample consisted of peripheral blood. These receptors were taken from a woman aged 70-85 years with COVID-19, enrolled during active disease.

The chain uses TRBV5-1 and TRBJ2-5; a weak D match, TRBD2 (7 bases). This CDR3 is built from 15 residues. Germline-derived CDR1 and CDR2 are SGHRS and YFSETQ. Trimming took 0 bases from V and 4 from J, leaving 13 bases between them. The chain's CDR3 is CASSLASGEGETQYF. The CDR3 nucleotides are TGCGCCAGCAGCTTGGCATCAGGGGAGGGAGAGACCCAGTACTTC.

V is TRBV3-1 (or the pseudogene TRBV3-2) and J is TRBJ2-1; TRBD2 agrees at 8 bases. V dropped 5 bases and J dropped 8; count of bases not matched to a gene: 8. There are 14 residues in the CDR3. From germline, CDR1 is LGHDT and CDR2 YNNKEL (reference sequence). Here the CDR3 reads CASSVRGGGYEQFF. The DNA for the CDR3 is TGTGCCAGCAGCGTCCGGGGGGGCGGGTATGAGCAGTTCTTC.

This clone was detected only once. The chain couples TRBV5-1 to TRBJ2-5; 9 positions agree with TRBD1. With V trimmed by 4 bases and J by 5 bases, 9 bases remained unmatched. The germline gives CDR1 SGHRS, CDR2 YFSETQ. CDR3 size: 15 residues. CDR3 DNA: TGCGCCAGCAGCCGCCAACAGGGGGCTTACGAGACCCAGTACTTC. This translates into CASSRQQGAYETQYF.

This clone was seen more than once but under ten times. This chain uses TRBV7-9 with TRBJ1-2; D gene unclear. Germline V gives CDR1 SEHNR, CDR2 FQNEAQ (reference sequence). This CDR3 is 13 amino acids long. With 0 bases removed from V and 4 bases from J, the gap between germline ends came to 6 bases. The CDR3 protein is CASSLAGSYGYTF. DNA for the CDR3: TGTGCCAGCAGCTTAGCTGGCAGCTATGGCTACACCTTC.

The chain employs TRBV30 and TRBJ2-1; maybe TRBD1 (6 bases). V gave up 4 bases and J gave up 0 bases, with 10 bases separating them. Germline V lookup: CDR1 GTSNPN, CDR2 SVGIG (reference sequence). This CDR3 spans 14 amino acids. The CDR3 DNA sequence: TGTGCCTGGAAGGGGGAGCCCTCCTACAATGAGCAGTTCTTC. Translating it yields CAWKGEPSYNEQFF.

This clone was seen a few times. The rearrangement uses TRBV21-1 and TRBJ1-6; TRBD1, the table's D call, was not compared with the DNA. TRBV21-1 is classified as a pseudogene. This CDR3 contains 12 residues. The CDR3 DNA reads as TGTGCCATCTACAGGGCTTGTTCACCCCTCCACTTT. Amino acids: CAIYRACSPLHF.

CDR3 DNA: TGTGCCAGCAGCCTGACTAGAGGAGAGACCCAGTACTTC. Its translation is CASSLTRGETQYF. This chain joins TRBV11-3 and TRBJ2-5, with a possible D match to TRBD2 (6 bases). The germline V gene has CDR1 SGHNT and CDR2 YENEEA. V gave up 5 bases and J gave up 4 bases, with 11 bases separating them. The CDR3 has 13 amino acids.

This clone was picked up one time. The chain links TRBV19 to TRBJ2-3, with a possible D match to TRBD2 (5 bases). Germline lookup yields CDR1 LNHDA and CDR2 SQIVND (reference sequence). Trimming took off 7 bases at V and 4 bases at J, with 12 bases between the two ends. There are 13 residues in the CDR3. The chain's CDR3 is CASTGGGADTQYF. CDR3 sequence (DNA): TGTGCCAGTACTGGAGGTGGTGCAGATACGCAGTATTTT.

CDR3 nucleotide sequence: TGTGCCAGCTCCCGGGGGGACTCAACCTACGAGCAGTACTTC. Its protein product is CASSRGDSTYEQYF. The genes are TRBV18 and TRBJ2-7, with 7 bases identical to TRBD2. Per germline, CDR1 KGHSH and CDR2 LQKENI. The CDR3 is 14 residues long. V dropped 6 bases and J dropped 2; count of bases not matched to a gene: 7.

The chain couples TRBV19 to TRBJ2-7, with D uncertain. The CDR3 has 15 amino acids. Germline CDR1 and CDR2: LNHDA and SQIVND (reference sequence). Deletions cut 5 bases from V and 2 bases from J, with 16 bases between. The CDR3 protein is CASSLAPGFAYEQYF. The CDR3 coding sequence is TGTGCCAGTAGTCTCGCCCCCGGGTTTGCCTACGAGCAGTACTTC.

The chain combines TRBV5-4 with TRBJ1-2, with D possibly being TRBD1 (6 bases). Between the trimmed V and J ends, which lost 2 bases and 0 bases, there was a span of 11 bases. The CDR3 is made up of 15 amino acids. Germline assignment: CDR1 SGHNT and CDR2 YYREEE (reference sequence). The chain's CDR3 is CASSLRGGANYGYTF. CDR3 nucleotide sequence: TGTGCCAGCAGCTTAAGAGGGGGAGCTAACTATGGCTACACCTTC.

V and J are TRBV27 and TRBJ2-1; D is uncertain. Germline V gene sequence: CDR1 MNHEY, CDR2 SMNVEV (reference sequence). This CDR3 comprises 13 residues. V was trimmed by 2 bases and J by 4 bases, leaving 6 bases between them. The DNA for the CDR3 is TGTGCCAGCAGTTTAGGCTCTTACAATGAGCAGTTCTTC. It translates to CASSLGSYNEQFF.

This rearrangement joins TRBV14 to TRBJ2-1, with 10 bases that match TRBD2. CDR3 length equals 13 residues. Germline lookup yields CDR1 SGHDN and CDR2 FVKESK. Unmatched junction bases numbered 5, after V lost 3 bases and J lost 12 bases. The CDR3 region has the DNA TGTGCCAGCAGCCACAGCGGGGGGGCGCGGCAGTTCTTC. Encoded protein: CASSHSGGARQFF.

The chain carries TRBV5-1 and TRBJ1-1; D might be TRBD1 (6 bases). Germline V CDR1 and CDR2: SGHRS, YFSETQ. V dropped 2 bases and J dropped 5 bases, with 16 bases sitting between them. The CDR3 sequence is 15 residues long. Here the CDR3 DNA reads TGCGCCAGCAGCTTAGCCGCGGGGGCAGGAACTGAAGCTTTCTTT. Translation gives CASSLAAGAGTEAFF. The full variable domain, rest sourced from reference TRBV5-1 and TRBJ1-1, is KAGVTQTPRYLIKTRGQQVTLSCSPISGHRSVSWYQQTPGQGLQFLFEYFSETQRNKGNFPGRFSGRQFSNSRSEMNVSTLELGDSALYLCASSLAAGAGTEAFFGQGTRLTVV.

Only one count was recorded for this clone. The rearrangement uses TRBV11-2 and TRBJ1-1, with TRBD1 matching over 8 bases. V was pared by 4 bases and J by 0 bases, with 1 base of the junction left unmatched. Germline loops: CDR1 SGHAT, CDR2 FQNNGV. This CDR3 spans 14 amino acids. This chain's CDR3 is CASSWDRLNTEAFF. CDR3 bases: TGTGCCAGCAGCTGGGACAGGCTGAACACTGAAGCTTTCTTT. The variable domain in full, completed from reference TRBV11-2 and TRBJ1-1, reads EAGVAQSPRYKIIEKRQSVAFWCNPISGHATLYWYQQILGQGPKLLIQFQNNGVVDDSQLPKDRFSAERLKGVDSTLKIQPAKLEDSAVYLCASSWDRLNTEAFFGQGTRLTVV.

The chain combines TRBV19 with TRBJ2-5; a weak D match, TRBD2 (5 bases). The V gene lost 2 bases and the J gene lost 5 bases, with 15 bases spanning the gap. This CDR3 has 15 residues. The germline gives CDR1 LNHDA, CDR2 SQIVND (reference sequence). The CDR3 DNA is TGTGCCAGTAGTATAAATCCGGGGATCGGCGAGACCCAGTACTTC. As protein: CASSINPGIGETQYF.

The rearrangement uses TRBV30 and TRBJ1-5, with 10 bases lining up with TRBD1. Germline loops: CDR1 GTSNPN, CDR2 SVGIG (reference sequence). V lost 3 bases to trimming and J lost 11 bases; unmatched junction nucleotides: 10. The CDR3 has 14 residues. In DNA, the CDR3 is TGTGCCTGGAGGCCGACAGGGGGCGCGGGAGCCCAGCATTTT. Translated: CAWRPTGGAGAQHF. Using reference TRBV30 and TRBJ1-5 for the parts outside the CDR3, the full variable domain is SQTIHQWPATLVQPVGSPLSLECTVEGTSNPNLYWYRQAAGRGLQLLFYSVGIGQISSEVPQNLSASRPQDRQFILSSKKLLLSDSGFYLCAWRPTGGAGAQHFGDGTRLSIL.

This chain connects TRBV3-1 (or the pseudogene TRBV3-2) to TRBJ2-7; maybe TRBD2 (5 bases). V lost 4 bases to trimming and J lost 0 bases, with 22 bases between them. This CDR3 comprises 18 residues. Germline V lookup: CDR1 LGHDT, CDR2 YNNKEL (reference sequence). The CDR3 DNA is TGTGCCAGCAGCCGAACCGTAGGGAGTGGGAGAAGCTCCTACGAGCAGTACTTC. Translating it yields CASSRTVGSGRSSYEQYF.

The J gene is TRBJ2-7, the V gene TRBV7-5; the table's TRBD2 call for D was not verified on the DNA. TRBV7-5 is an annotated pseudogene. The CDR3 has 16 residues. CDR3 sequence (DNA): TGTGCCAGAAGCTCACCGGGACTAGCCGGCTCCTACGAGCAGTACGTC. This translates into CARSSPGLAGSYEQYV.

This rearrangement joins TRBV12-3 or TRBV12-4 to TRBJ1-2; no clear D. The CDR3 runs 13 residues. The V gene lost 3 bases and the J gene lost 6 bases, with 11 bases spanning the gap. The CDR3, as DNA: TGTGCCAGCAGTTTGAGGCAAGTGGATGGCTACACCTTC. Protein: CASSLRQVDGYTF.

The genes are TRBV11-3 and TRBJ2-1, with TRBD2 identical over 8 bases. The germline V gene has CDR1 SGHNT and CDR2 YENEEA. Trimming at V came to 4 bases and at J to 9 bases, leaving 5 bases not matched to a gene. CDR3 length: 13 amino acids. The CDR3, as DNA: TGTGCCAGCAGCTCCGCTCGGGGGGGTGAGCAGTTCTTC. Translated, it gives CASSSARGGEQFF. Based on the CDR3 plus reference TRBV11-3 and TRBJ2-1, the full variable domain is EAGVVQSPRYKIIEKKQPVAFWCNPISGHNTLYWYLQNLGQGPELLIRYENEEAVDDSQLPKDRFSAERLKGVDSTLKIQPAELGDSAVYLCASSSARGGEQFFGPGTRLTVL.

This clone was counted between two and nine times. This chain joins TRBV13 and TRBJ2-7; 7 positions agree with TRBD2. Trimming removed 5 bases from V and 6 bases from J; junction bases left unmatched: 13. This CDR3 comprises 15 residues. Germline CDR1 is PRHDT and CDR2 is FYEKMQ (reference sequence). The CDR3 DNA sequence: TGTGCCAGCAGCCTCGGACGCAGCGGGATTCGCGAGCAGTACTTC. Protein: CASSLGRSGIREQYF.

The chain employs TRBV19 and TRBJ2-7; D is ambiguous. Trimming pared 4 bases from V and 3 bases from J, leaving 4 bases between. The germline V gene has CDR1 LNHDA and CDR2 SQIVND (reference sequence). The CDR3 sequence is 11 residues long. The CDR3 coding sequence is TGTGCCAGTAGTAGTCGCTACGAGCAGTACTTC. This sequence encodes CASSSRYEQYF.

The CDR3: CASSRLGTGSNNSPLHF. The CDR3 region has the DNA TGTGCCAGCTCACGACTCGGGACAGGGAGTAATAATTCACCCCTCCACTTT. The chain joins TRBV18 to TRBJ1-6; 9 positions match TRBD1. This CDR3 comprises 17 residues. The V segment lost 4 bases and the J segment 5 bases; nucleotides outside the gene matches: 9. CDR1 and CDR2 (germline): KGHSH, LQKENI. Together with reference TRBV18 and TRBJ1-6, the CDR3 gives the full variable domain: NAGVMQNPRHLVRRRGQEARLRCSPMKGHSHVYWYRQLPEEGLKFMVYLQKENIIDESGMPKERFSAEFPKEGPSILRIQQVVRGDSAAYFCASSRLGTGSNNSPLHFGNGTRLTVT.